These 3 T cell receptor beta chains came from one sample sequenced in a study of Tregs in tolerant kidney transplant recipients. Antigens for these TCRs are unknown. Some clones are missing from TCRdb's copy, which holds only in-frame ones; the method was immunoSEQ multiplex PCR. Here the sample spans fewer than 45,000 clones, around 95% being singletons. Material for sequencing was Tregs from blood cultured with allogeneic cells. These receptors all come from a human donor in good health.

The chain couples TRBV7-2 to TRBJ2-7; TRBD2 agrees at 12 bases. V lost 5 bases to trimming and J lost 2 bases; unmatched junction nucleotides: 7. CDR1 and CDR2 from the germline V gene are SGHTA and FQGNSA. The CDR3 length is 16 residues. Here the CDR3 reads CASSPSLAGGPYEQYF. CDR3 sequence (DNA): TGTGCCAGCAGCCCTTCTCTAGCGGGAGGGCCCTACGAGCAGTACTTC.

The rearrangement uses TRBV30 and TRBJ1-2, with D unclear. This CDR3 contains 10 residues. Germline V gives CDR1 GTSNPN, CDR2 SVGIG (reference sequence). The V and J ends lost 5 bases and 6 bases respectively, with 7 bases between them. This chain's CDR3 is CAWGSHGYTF. The CDR3 nucleotides are TGTGCCTGGGGTTCCCATGGCTACACCTTC.

The chain is built from TRBV5-1 and TRBJ2-5; maybe TRBD1 (6 bases). V shed 0 bases and J shed 6 bases, with 12 bases lying between them. The CDR3 is 14 amino acids. Per germline, CDR1 SGHRS and CDR2 YFSETQ. The CDR3 coding sequence is TGCGCCAGCAGCTTGGGAGGGCAGGGGAAGACCCAGTACTTC. Its protein product is CASSLGGQGKTQYF.